This TCR beta chain is drawn from a study of shared clonotypes between healthy human individuals. The donors were all Caucasian adults (living in Nashville, Tennessee). Study observations and caveats: Clonotypes that were shared across a handful of donors made up about 5.1% of naive CD4 clonotypes.

This CDR3 comprises 11 residues. Germline CDR1 SNHLY, CDR2 FYNNEI. The ends were cut back, 8 bases at V and 0 bases at J, with 2 bases in the middle. Replicate PCRs for sorted subsets used roughly 200 ng DNA; this equaled 30,000 to 35,000 T cell genomes. Some clones are missing from TCRdb's copy, which holds only in-frame ones; the method was immunoSEQ multiplex PCR. The sample consists of hundreds of thousands of clones, around 73% of them appearing once. This clone appeared a few times. As yet, its antigen is unknown. The chain uses TRBV2 and TRBJ1-3, with D uncertain. The material sequenced was memory CD4+ T cells sorted from blood. Described subset: CD45RA-negative fraction. The clonotype originates from a woman in her 30s in good health. CDR3 region: CASGSGNTIYF. In DNA, the CDR3 is TGTGCCAGCGGCTCTGGAAACACCATATATTTT. The full variable domain, with the rest looked up from reference TRBV2 and TRBJ1-3, is EPEVTQTPSHQVTQMGQEVILRCVPISNHLYFYWYRQILGQKVEFLVSFYNNEISEKSEIFDDQFSVERPDGSNFTLKIRSTKLEDSAMYFCASGSGNTIYFGEGSWLTVV.